The TCR beta chain described here comes from a study of blood T cell repertoires in COVID-19. In the study overall: Sites in the United States, Italy and Spain provided acute and convalescent COVID-19 samples. T cells, B-cell-depleted T cells, or PBMCs provided the cDNA or gDNA that served as material.

Clones were sequenced by immunoSEQ multiplex PCR, and TCRdb holds only the in-frame ones, with some missing. This table holds about 98,000 clones, less than 85% found once. The V and J ends lost 2 bases and 1 base respectively, with 9 bases between them. Germline V lookup: CDR1 KGHSH, CDR2 LQKENI. The CDR3 contains 14 residues. Sequenced material: peripheral blood. The rearrangement links TRBV18 to TRBJ2-7; TRBD1 is a possible D gene (7 bases). The origin of this receptor is a man in his 70s with active or convalescent COVID-19. This CDR3 reads CASSPSGGSYEQYF. CDR3 sequence (DNA): TGTGCCAGCTCACCATCAGGGGGGTCCTACGAGCAGTACTTC.